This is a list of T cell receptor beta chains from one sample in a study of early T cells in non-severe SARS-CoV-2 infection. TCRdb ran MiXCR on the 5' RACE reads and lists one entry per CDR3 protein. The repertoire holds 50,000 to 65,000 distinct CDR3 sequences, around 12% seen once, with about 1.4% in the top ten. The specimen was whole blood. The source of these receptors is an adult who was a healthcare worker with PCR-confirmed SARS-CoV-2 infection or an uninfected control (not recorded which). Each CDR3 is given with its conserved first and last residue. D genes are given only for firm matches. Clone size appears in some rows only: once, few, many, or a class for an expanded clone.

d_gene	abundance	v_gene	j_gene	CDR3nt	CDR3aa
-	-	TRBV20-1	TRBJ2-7	TGCAGTGCTAGAGATCGGCTAGGGATGTATCGCGAGCAGTACTTC	CSARDRLGMYREQYF
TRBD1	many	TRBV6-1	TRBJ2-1	TGTGCCAGCAGCGTGACAGGGGAGATCAATGAGCAGTTCTTC	CASSVTGEINEQFF
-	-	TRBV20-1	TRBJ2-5	TGCAGTGCTAATCGGGGAGAGACCCAGTACTTC	CSANRGETQYF
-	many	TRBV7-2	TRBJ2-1	TGTGCCAGCAGCTCTCCCTGGGGCAATGAGCAGTTCTTC	CASSSPWGNEQFF
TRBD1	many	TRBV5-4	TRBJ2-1	TGTGCCAGCAGCTCTGGAGGGTTACAGGGGGCACATGAGCAGTTCTTC	CASSSGGLQGAHEQFF
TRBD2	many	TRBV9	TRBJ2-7	TGTGCCAGCAGCCCCCGGGTGCGGGGGAGCGACGAGCAGTACTTC	CASSPRVRGSDEQYF
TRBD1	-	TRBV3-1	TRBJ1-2	TGTGCCAGCAGCCCCCCAGACAGGGCGATCTATGGCTACACCTTC	CASSPPDRAIYGYTF
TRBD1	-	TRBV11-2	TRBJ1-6	TGTGCCAGCAGCTCAGGACAGGGTAATTCACCCCTCCACTTT	CASSSGQGNSPLHF
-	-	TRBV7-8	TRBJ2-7	TGTGCCAGCAGCACTCGGACGGAAACCTACGAGCAGTACTTC	CASSTRTETYEQYF
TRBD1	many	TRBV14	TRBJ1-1	TGTGCCAGCAGCCAAGATCCGGGACAGATTCACACTGAAGCTTTCTTT	CASSQDPGQIHTEAFF
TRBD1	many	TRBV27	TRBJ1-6	TGTGCCAGCAGTTCTTACCGGGACAGGGTTTATTCACCCCTCCACTTT	CASSSYRDRVYSPLHF
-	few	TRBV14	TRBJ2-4	TGTGCCAGCAGCCAAGTAAACATTCAGTACTTC	CASSQVNIQYF
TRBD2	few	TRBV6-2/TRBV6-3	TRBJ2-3	TGTGCCAGCAGTCTCAGCGGGGGATACACAGATACGCAGTATTTT	CASSLSGGYTDTQYF
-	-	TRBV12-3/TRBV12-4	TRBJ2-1	TGTGCCAGCAGAATTAGGGGTAGGGTCAATGAGCAGTTCTTC	CASRIRGRVNEQFF
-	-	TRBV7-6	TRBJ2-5	TGTGCCAGCAGCGCGGCTGGGGAGACCCAGTACTTC	CASSAAGETQYF
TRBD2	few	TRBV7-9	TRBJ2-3	TGTGCCAGCAGCTTAGGCGCGGGGGTCACAGATACGCAGTATTTT	CASSLGAGVTDTQYF
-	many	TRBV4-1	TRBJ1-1	TGCGCCAGCAGCCAAGTTAGGGACGCCACTGAAGCTTTCTTT	CASSQVRDATEAFF
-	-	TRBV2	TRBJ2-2	TGTGCCAGCAGACTACAGGGTGCGAACACCGGGGAGCTGTTTTTT	CASRLQGANTGELFF
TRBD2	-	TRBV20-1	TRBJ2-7	TGCAGTGCTAGGTCACTAGCGGGGTTTCACGAGCAGTACTTC	CSARSLAGFHEQYF
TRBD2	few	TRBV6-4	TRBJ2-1	TGTGCCAGCAGTGGGACTAGCGGGGCTAGTGAGCAGTTCTTC	CASSGTSGASEQFF
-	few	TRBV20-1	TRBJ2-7	TGCAGTGCTGAGAGCTCCTACGAGCAGTACTTC	CSAESSYEQYF
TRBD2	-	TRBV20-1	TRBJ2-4	TGCAGTGCTAGTCAGCCCGGGGGGGACACAGACATTCAGTACTTC	CSASQPGGDTDIQYF
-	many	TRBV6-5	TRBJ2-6	TGTGCCAGCACCGCTTCTGGGGCCAACGTCCTGACTTTC	CASTASGANVLTF
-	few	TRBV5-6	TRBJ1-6	TGTGCCAGCAGCTCAGGGTTTTCACCCCTCCACTTT	CASSSGFSPLHF
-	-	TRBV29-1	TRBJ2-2	TGCAGCGTTGATTTGGCGGGGCCGGGCACCGGGGAGCTGTTTTTT	CSVDLAGPGTGELFF
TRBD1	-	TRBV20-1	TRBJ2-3	TGCAGTGCTAGGACGCTCGAAACGGGAAGCGGACAGGGAGTCCCCACAGATACGCAGTATTTT	CSARTLETGSGQGVPTDTQYF
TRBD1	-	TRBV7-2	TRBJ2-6	TGTGCCGGGGACAGGGGAGCTGGGGCCAACGTCCTGACTTTC	CAGDRGAGANVLTF
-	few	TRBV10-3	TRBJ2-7	TGTGCCATCGGGACCCTGAACTACGAGCAGTACTTC	CAIGTLNYEQYF
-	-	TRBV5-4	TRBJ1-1	TGTGACAGCAGGCAACCAGGACGGGAGAACACTGAAGCTTTCTTT	CDSRQPGRENTEAFF
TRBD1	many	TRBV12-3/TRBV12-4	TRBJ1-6	TGTGCCAGCAGCGGACAGGGGGCCTATAATTCACCCCTCCACTTT	CASSGQGAYNSPLHF
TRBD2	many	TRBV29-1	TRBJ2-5	TGCAGCGCTGGACTAGCGGAGACCCAGTACTTC	CSAGLAETQYF
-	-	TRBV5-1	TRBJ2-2	TGCGCCAGCAGCTTGCCGTCGGCGAACACCGGGGAGCTGTTTTTT	CASSLPSANTGELFF
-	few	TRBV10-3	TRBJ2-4	TGTGCCATCAGTGAGGACTTGTCAGTGGGCATTCAGTACTTC	CAISEDLSVGIQYF
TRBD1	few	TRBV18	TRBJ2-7	TGTGCCAGCTCAACACTGACCACCGGGACAGGGCTTTCCTACGAGCAGTACTTC	CASSTLTTGTGLSYEQYF
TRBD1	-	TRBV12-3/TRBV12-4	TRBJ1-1	TGTGCCAGCACCATAGACAGGGTCACTGAAGCTTTCTTT	CASTIDRVTEAFF
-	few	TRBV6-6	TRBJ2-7	TGTGCCAGCAGTTCCACCGGGGCAGGGAAAAACGAGCAGTACTTC	CASSSTGAGKNEQYF
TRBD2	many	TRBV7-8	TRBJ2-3	TGTGCCAGCACCCTGACTAGCGGGGTGGGAGATACGCAGTATTTT	CASTLTSGVGDTQYF
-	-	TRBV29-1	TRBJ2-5	TGCAGCGTTGAGCCGGGGCAAGAGACCCAGTACTTC	CSVEPGQETQYF
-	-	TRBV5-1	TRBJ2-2	TGCGCCAGCAGCTTAATCGGGTCGGGGAACACCGGGGAGCTGTTTTTT	CASSLIGSGNTGELFF
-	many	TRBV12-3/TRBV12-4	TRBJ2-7	TGTGCCAGCGCAAATTCCCCGAGCTCCTACGAGCAGTACTTC	CASANSPSSYEQYF
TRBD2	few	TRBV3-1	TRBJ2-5	TGTGCCAGCAGTTCGCTAGCGGGGCCCCGGGAGACCCAGTACTTC	CASSSLAGPRETQYF
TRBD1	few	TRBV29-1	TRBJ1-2	TGCAGCGTTGAACACTTTCCGGGACAGGTAGAGGGTGGCTATGGCTACACCTTC	CSVEHFPGQVEGGYGYTF
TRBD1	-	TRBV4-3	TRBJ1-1	TGCGCCAGCAGCCCTAGGAGCCCAGGGGGTGGTGAAGCTTTCTTT	CASSPRSPGGGEAFF
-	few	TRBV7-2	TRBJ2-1	TGTGCCAGCAGCTCAACACTTAGCTCCTACAATGAGCAGTTCTTC	CASSSTLSSYNEQFF
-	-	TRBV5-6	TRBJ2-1	TGTGCCAGCAGCCGACTAGTCAATCCAATCTACAATGAGCAGTTCTTC	CASSRLVNPIYNEQFF
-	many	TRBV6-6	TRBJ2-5	TGTGCCAGCACTAACCCCCGGGGCGGGGAGCAAGAGACCCAGTACTTC	CASTNPRGGEQETQYF
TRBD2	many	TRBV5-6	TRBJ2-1	TGTGCCAGCATCGTAGCGGGGGGGCGGTATCAGTTCTTC	CASIVAGGRYQFF
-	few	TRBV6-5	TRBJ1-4	TGTGCCAGCAGTTACAGCCCCACAGGGTACGGACTGTTTTTT	CASSYSPTGYGLFF
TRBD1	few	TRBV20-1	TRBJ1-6	TGCAGTGCGGTCCCGGGACAGGGGAGCTCCTATAATTCACCCCTCCACTTT	CSAVPGQGSSYNSPLHF